Described below is a single TCR beta chain sequence and its context. The antigen remains undetermined. This record comes from a study of Graves' ophthalmopathy and Graves' hyperthyroidism. Looking at the study overall: Calling hyperthyroidism stable required that no ophthalmopathy show up within 18 months of follow-up.

V lost 7 bases to trimming and J lost 6 bases, with 14 bases between them. Germline V CDR1 and CDR2: SGHKS, YYEKEE (reference sequence). This CDR3 is built from 13 residues. Amplification of TCR beta CDR3 regions used RNA transcripts. After a first-round RT-PCR with HTBI primers, a second-round multiplex PCR was run. TCRdb reprocessed the multiplex PCR reads via MiXCR and lists one record per CDR3 protein. The data contain over a million distinct CDR3 sequences, about 38% of them seen just once; the ten biggest clones take up 11%. Study outcomes and limitations: A majority of expanded thyroid clonotypes exceeding 0.001 frequency were likewise present in blood. Its predictions of ophthalmopathy progression gave the model over 65% sensitivity and 72.22% specificity.

Recruitment covered hyperthyroidism patients aged 18 to 65 whose new diagnosis was of under 2 months' duration. The rearrangement uses TRBV5-5 and TRBJ1-5, with D possibly being TRBD1 (6 bases). This clonotype was obtained from an adult man with Graves' hyperthyroidism. Sample: peripheral blood or thyroid tissue (not recorded which). The CDR3 loop reads CASGGGYGQPQHF. CDR3 nucleotides: TGTGCCAGCGGAGGGGGATATGGTCAGCCCCAGCATTTT.